Presented here are 27 T cell receptor beta chains from one specimen sequenced in a study of CD8 T cells in ankylosing spondylitis (dated by TCRdb to 2015 to 2018). Receptor amplification or capture employed 5' RACE. Reads for this sample came from an Illumina HiSeq 2500. The public reads were run again by TCRdb, first through fastp at Q25 and then through MiXCR, and only productive beta chains were kept. All rows with the same CDR3 protein become a single entry with the most common DNA and genes. Here the sample has approximately 130,000 distinct CDR3 sequences; about an eighth occur a single time. 3.5% to 5% of the sample belongs to the ten largest clones. Source material: blood, either unsorted or a sorted T cell fraction (not recorded which). These receptors all stem from a female donor with ankylosing spondylitis or in good health (not recorded which).

This sequence joins TRBV12-3 or TRBV12-4 and TRBJ2-3; 8 bases fit TRBD2. This CDR3 spans 14 amino acids. Unmatched junction bases numbered 1, after V lost 3 bases and J lost 2 bases. DNA of the CDR3: TGTGCCAGCAGTTTCGGGGGGGCCACAGATACGCAGTATTTT. Translated, it gives CASSFGGATDTQYF.

The CDR3 loop reads CASSPRRVGEQYF. The CDR3 coding sequence is TGTGCCAGCAGCCCCCGCAGGGTCGGCGAGCAGTACTTC. The chain employs TRBV7-6 and TRBJ2-7; tentative D call: TRBD1 (5 bases). The ends were cut back, 5 bases at V and 6 bases at J, with 14 bases in the middle. This CDR3 is built from 13 residues. Germline-derived CDR1 and CDR2 are SGHVS and FNYEAQ.

This clonotype was counted many times. Here the CDR3 reads CASSVERWAYNEQFF. The CDR3 nucleotides read TGTGCCAGCAGCGTAGAGAGATGGGCCTACAATGAGCAGTTCTTC. V gene TRBV9 combines with J gene TRBJ2-1, with no clear D. The CDR3 loop spans 15 amino acids. Germline CDR1 reads SGDLS; CDR2 reads YYNGEE. V dropped 0 bases and J dropped 2 bases, with 9 bases sitting between them.

This clonotype has a handful of counts. This chain connects TRBV3-1 to TRBJ2-1; D is ambiguous. The CDR3 extends over 14 amino acids. V was shortened by 3 bases and J by 9 bases, with 15 bases between the two germline ends. Germline-derived CDR1 and CDR2 are LGHDT and YNNKEL (reference sequence). CDR3 in amino acids: CASSHGIRVSEQFF. CDR3 nucleotides: TGTGCCAGCAGCCATGGGATTAGGGTTAGTGAGCAGTTCTTC.

The sample holds a few counts of this clonotype. The chain joins TRBV30 to TRBJ2-2; possibly TRBD1 or TRBD2 for D (5 bases each). Germline CDR1 and CDR2: GTSNPN and SVGIG (reference sequence). This CDR3 is built from 15 residues. V lost 0 bases and J 2 bases, leaving 10 bases between the germline ends. CDR3 in DNA: TGTGCCTGGAGTGTACAATGGGACAACACCGGGGAGCTGTTTTTT. Encoded protein: CAWSVQWDNTGELFF.

Ten or more counts support this clonotype. This chain uses TRBV12-3 or TRBV12-4 with TRBJ2-1; 7 bases match TRBD2. V trimming: 3 bases; J trimming: 5 bases; junction bases outside the gene matches: 7. The CDR3 runs 15 residues. For the CDR3, the DNA is TGTGCCAGCAGTTTTGGTCGGGAGGCGAACAATGAGCAGTTCTTC. Its translation: CASSFGREANNEQFF.

A word on this clonotype: Being one base from a much bigger clone, this may be a read error. The chain recombines TRBV28 with TRBJ1-1; weak D call: TRBD1 (5 bases). V was trimmed by 5 bases and J by 3 bases, leaving 16 bases between them. Germline values: CDR1 MDHEN, CDR2 SYDVKM. The CDR3 is made up of 15 amino acids. DNA of the CDR3: TGTGCCAGCAGTATCCTCCGAGGGGCTTACACTGAAGCTTTCTTT. Translated: CASSILRGAYTEAFF.

This clonotype appeared many times. The V gene is TRBV30, the J gene TRBJ2-7; 9 bases are shared with TRBD2. Trimming cost V 1 base and J 12 bases; bases outside gene matches: 4. The CDR3 runs to 11 residues. Germline V gives CDR1 GTSNPN, CDR2 SVGIG (reference sequence). The CDR3 is CAWSEPSGTYF. The CDR3 DNA reads as TGTGCCTGGAGTGAACCTAGCGGGACGTACTTC. Supplemented by reference TRBV30 and TRBJ2-7, the full variable domain reads SQTIHQWPATLVQPVGSPLSLECTVEGTSNPNLYWYRQAAGRGLQLLFYSVGIGQISSEVPQNLSASRPQDRQFILSSKKLLLSDSGFYLCAWSEPSGTYFGPGTRLTVT.

The DNA of the CDR3 is TGTGCCAGCAGCTCAGACAGTGGGGTCTATGGCTACACCTTC. It translates to CASSSDSGVYGYTF. The rearrangement joins TRBV7-9 to TRBJ1-2, with a weak D call TRBD1 (5 bases). CDR3 size: 14 residues. The V and J ends lost 4 bases and 4 bases respectively, with 13 bases between them. Germline loops: CDR1 SEHNR, CDR2 FQNEAQ (reference sequence).

This clonotype appeared many times. The chain is built from TRBV5-1 and TRBJ2-7, with 9 positions matching TRBD1. Looked up from germline, CDR1 is SGHRS and CDR2 is YFSETQ. The CDR3 is 13 amino acids. Trimming cost V 3 bases and J 6 bases; bases outside gene matches: 4. CDR3 coding DNA: TGCGCCAGCAGCTACCGGGACAGGGCCGAGCAGTACTTC. Protein: CASSYRDRAEQYF.

This clonotype has ten or more counts. The chain recombines TRBV11-2 with TRBJ1-2; D perhaps matches TRBD1 (6 bases). This CDR3 has 13 residues. Trimming shortened V by 1 base and J by 4 bases, and 7 bases separated the two germline ends. CDR1 and CDR2 from the germline V gene are SGHAT and FQNNGV. CDR3 sequence: CASSLVGAYGYTF. The CDR3 DNA is TGTGCCAGCAGCTTAGTGGGGGCCTATGGCTACACCTTC. The complete variable domain, with remaining parts taken from reference TRBV11-2 and TRBJ1-2, reads EAGVAQSPRYKIIEKRQSVAFWCNPISGHATLYWYQQILGQGPKLLIQFQNNGVVDDSQLPKDRFSAERLKGVDSTLKIQPAKLEDSAVYLCASSLVGAYGYTFGSGTRLTVV.

This clonotype has just a few counts. CDR3: CASSPHLLGLNTGELFF. CDR3 nucleotide sequence: TGTGCCAGCAGCCCTCACCTCTTGGGGCTGAACACCGGGGAGCTGTTTTTT. This chain joins TRBV9 and TRBJ2-2, with D perhaps matching TRBD1 (5 bases). V lost 4 bases and J 1 base, leaving 17 bases between the germline ends. CDR3 length: 17 residues. CDR1 and CDR2 (germline): SGDLS, YYNGEE.

The sample holds many counts of this clonotype. In nucleotides, the CDR3 is TGTGCCAGCAGCCCTCGGTACCGCTCCTACAATGAGCAGTTCTTC. Its translation is CASSPRYRSYNEQFF. The rearrangement joins TRBV11-2 to TRBJ2-1, with D uncertain. CDR1 is SGHAT and CDR2 is FQNNGV in the germline V gene. Trimming removed 5 bases from V and 0 bases from J, with 11 bases in between. The CDR3 has 15 amino acids. The whole variable domain, filled in from reference TRBV11-2 and TRBJ2-1, reads EAGVAQSPRYKIIEKRQSVAFWCNPISGHATLYWYQQILGQGPKLLIQFQNNGVVDDSQLPKDRFSAERLKGVDSTLKIQPAKLEDSAVYLCASSPRYRSYNEQFFGPGTRLTVL.

This clonotype was counted at least ten times. The chain uses TRBV7-9 and TRBJ2-5; D may match TRBD1 or TRBD2 (6 bases each). Germline V gene data show CDR1 as SEHNR and CDR2 as FQNEAQ (reference sequence). This CDR3 is built from 15 residues. The V end was cut by 5 bases, the J end by 2 bases, with 15 bases between. CDR3 sequence: CASSPSGAVQETQYF. DNA of the CDR3: TGTGCCAGCAGCCCATCGGGGGCGGTTCAAGAGACCCAGTACTTC. The full variable domain, in which reference TRBV7-9 and TRBJ2-5 provide the parts outside the CDR3, is DTGVSQNPRHKITKRGQNVTFRCDPISEHNRLYWYRQTLGQGPEFLTYFQNEAQLEKSRLLSDRFSAERPKGSFSTLEIQRTEQGDSAMYLCASSPSGAVQETQYFGPGTRLLVL.

This clonotype was counted ten times or more. This chain connects TRBV20-1 to TRBJ1-5; no firm D call. The CDR3 length is 12 residues. From germline, CDR1 is DFQATT and CDR2 SNEGSKA (reference sequence). Trimming stripped 6 bases from V and 3 bases from J, with 9 bases between. CDR3 amino acids: CSAQYPNQPQHF. DNA for the CDR3: TGCAGTGCCCAGTATCCCAATCAGCCCCAGCATTTT.

This clonotype was observed at least ten times. The chain carries TRBV11-2 and TRBJ2-5; TRBD2 is a possible D gene (5 bases). With 0 bases removed from V and 5 bases from J, the gap between germline ends came to 10 bases. Looked up from germline, CDR1 is SGHAT and CDR2 is FQNNGV. This CDR3 spans 14 amino acids. CDR3 amino acids: CASSLEWESETQYF. CDR3 DNA sequence: TGTGCCAGCAGCTTAGAGTGGGAGAGCGAGACCCAGTACTTC.

This clonotype came up many times. The chain links TRBV5-1 to TRBJ1-1; TRBD1 agrees at 7 bases. The CDR3 spans 14 residues. Trimming removed 4 bases from V and 6 bases from J; junction bases left unmatched: 9. The germline gives CDR1 SGHRS, CDR2 YFSETQ. The CDR3 sequence: CASSRTGENPEAFF. The CDR3 DNA is TGCGCCAGCAGCCGTACAGGGGAAAACCCTGAAGCTTTCTTT.

In this sample, this clonotype turned up many times. The chain links TRBV2 to TRBJ2-1; D is undetermined. Germline V gene lookup returns CDR1 SNHLY and CDR2 FYNNEI. The V and J ends lost 1 base and 5 bases respectively, with 6 bases between them. This CDR3 spans 13 amino acids. CDR3 sequence: CASSEGADNEQFF. In nucleotides, the CDR3 is TGTGCCAGCAGTGAAGGGGCAGACAATGAGCAGTTCTTC. Filled out from reference TRBV2 and TRBJ2-1, the complete variable domain reads EPEVTQTPSHQVTQMGQEVILRCVPISNHLYFYWYRQILGQKVEFLVSFYNNEISEKSEIFDDQFSVERPDGSNFTLKIRSTKLEDSAMYFCASSEGADNEQFFGPGTRLTVL.

This clonotype was recorded at least ten times. The J gene is TRBJ1-3, the V gene TRBV20-1; D unresolved. Per the germline V gene, CDR1 is DFQATT and CDR2 is SNEGSKA (reference sequence). The CDR3 consists of 14 residues. With 3 bases removed from V and 4 bases from J, the gap between germline ends came to 13 bases. CDR3 DNA sequence: TGCAGTGCTAGCCGACTGGTTTCAGGAAACACCATATATTTT. Its translation is CSASRLVSGNTIYF.

The chain is built from TRBV7-2 and TRBJ1-2, with D perhaps TRBD1 (5 bases). Germline V CDR1 and CDR2: SGHTA, FQGNSA. This CDR3 contains 12 residues. V dropped 5 bases and J dropped 7 bases, with 11 bases sitting between them. The CDR3 nucleotides read TGTGCCAGCAGCCCTTTCGGGGGTGGCTACACCTTC. Translating it yields CASSPFGGGYTF. The full variable domain, its missing parts supplied by reference TRBV7-2 and TRBJ1-2, is GAGVSQSPSNKVTEKGKDVELRCDPISGHTALYWYRQSLGQGLEFLIYFQGNSAPDKSGLPSDRFSAERTGGSVSTLTIQRTQQEDSAVYLCASSPFGGGYTFGSGTRLTVV.

The V gene is TRBV6-5, the J gene TRBJ1-6, with a tentative D call TRBD1 (6 bases). V dropped 4 bases and J dropped 6 bases, with 13 bases sitting between them. This CDR3 comprises 15 residues. Germline assignment: CDR1 MNHEY and CDR2 SVGAGI. The CDR3 reads CASSFYRELNSPLHF. The DNA for the CDR3 is TGTGCCAGCAGTTTCTACAGGGAACTTAATTCACCCCTCCACTTT.

This clonotype appeared a few times. The chain carries TRBV5-1 and TRBJ2-3, with D hard to call. The germline gives CDR1 SGHRS, CDR2 YFSETQ. The CDR3 extends over 12 amino acids. V lost 3 bases and J lost 6, with 8 bases in between. For the CDR3, the DNA is TGCGCCAGCAGCTCTTTTTGGGATACGCAGTATTTT. Protein: CASSSFWDTQYF.

The table lists this clonotype with many counts. The chain joins TRBV7-9 to TRBJ1-5; TRBD1 is a possible D gene (6 bases). Per germline, CDR1 SEHNR and CDR2 FQNEAQ (reference sequence). Trimming pared 2 bases from V and 3 bases from J, leaving 14 bases between. CDR3 length: 16 residues. The CDR3 DNA reads as TGTGCCAGCAGCTTACGAGGGGGAATTAACAATCAGCCCCAGCATTTT. It translates to CASSLRGGINNQPQHF.

This chain uses TRBV19 with TRBJ2-1; the D gene is possibly TRBD2 (5 bases). The CDR3 sequence is 16 residues long. Looked up from germline, CDR1 is LNHDA and CDR2 is SQIVND (reference sequence). Trimming took 3 bases from V and 6 from J, leaving 18 bases between them. In DNA form, the CDR3 reads TGTGCCAGTAGTATCCCAACTAGACTTCTAAGCAATGAGCAGTTCTTC. This translates into CASSIPTRLLSNEQFF. Based on the CDR3 plus reference TRBV19 and TRBJ2-1, the full variable domain is DGGITQSPKYLFRKEGQNVTLSCEQNLNHDAMYWYRQDPGQGLRLIYYSQIVNDFQKGDIAEGYSVSREKKESFPLTVTSAQKNPTAFYLCASSIPTRLLSNEQFFGPGTRLTVL.

This clonotype was recorded many times. The chain couples TRBV7-9 to TRBJ1-1, with D perhaps TRBD1 (5 bases). CDR1 and CDR2 from the germline V gene are SEHNR and FQNEAQ (reference sequence). The CDR3 sequence is 16 residues long. V lost 5 bases, J lost 1 base, and 17 bases lay in between. This CDR3 reads CASSLQGAGRNTEAFF. The CDR3 nucleotides are TGTGCCAGCAGCCTTCAGGGTGCGGGTAGGAACACTGAAGCTTTCTTT.

This clonotype was seen many times. The rearrangement links TRBV10-3 to TRBJ1-1; D remains ambiguous. The germline CDR1 and CDR2 sequences are ENHRY and SYGVKD. V gave up 4 bases and J gave up 0 bases, with 9 bases separating them. The CDR3 totals 14 residues. CDR3 coding DNA: TGTGCCATCAGTGCGTGGCTTATGAACACTGAAGCTTTCTTT. Its translation: CAISAWLMNTEAFF.

This clonotype was found many times. This chain links TRBV27 with TRBJ2-1, with 11 bases that match TRBD2. Unmatched junction bases numbered 12, after V lost 3 bases and J lost 5 bases. The CDR3 runs to 18 residues. CDR1 MNHEY and CDR2 SMNVEV come from the germline V gene (reference sequence). The CDR3 DNA reads TGTGCCAGCAGTTTTGCTCCCCCCGGGACTAGCGGAAACAATGAGCAGTTCTTC. It yields the protein CASSFAPPGTSGNNEQFF.